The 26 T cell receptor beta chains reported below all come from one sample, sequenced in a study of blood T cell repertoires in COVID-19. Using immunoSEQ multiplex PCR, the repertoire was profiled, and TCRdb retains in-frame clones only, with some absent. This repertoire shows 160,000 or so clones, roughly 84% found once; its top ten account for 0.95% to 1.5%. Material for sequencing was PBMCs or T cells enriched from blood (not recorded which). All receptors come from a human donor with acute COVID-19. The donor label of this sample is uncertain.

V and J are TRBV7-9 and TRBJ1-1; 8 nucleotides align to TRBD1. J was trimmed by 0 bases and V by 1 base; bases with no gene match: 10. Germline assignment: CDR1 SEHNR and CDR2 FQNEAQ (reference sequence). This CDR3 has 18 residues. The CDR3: CASSLVGPRGPMNTEAFF. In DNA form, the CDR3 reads TGTGCCAGCAGCTTAGTGGGACCCAGGGGGCCTATGAACACTGAAGCTTTCTTT.

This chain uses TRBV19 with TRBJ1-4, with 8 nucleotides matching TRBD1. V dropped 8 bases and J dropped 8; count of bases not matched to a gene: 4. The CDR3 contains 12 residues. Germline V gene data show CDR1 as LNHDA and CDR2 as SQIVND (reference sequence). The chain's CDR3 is CASRTGNEKLFF. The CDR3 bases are TGTGCCAGTCGGACAGGGAACGAAAAACTGTTTTTT.

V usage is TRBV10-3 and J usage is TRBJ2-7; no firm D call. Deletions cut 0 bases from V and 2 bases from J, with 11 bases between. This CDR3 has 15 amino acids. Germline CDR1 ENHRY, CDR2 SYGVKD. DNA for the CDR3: TGTGCCATCAGTGAGTCGCAAGAGCCAACCTACGAGCAGTACTTC. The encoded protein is CAISESQEPTYEQYF.

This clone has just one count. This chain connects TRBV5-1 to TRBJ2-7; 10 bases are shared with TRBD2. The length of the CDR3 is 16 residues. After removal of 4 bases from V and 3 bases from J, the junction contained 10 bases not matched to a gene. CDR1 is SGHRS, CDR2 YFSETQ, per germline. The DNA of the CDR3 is TGCGCCAGCAGCATATCTAGCGGGGGCTTGATCTACGAGCAGTACTTC. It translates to CASSISSGGLIYEQYF.

In nucleotides, the CDR3 is TGTGCCAGCACCCCGTCCCGCGTAGCGGGGGGCACAGATACGCAGTATTTT. It specifies CASTPSRVAGGTDTQYF. The chain recombines TRBV27 with TRBJ2-3, with 9 bases identical to TRBD2. CDR1 is MNHEY and CDR2 is SMNVEV in the germline V gene (reference sequence). This CDR3 has 17 amino acids. V lost 7 bases to trimming and J lost 1 base; unmatched junction nucleotides: 12.

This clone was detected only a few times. DNA for the CDR3: TGTGCCAGTAGTTTGACAGGCAGGAACACTGAAGCTTTCTTT. Translated: CASSLTGRNTEAFF. The rearrangement links TRBV19 to TRBJ1-1; tentative D call: TRBD1 (6 bases). Germline CDR1 is LNHDA and CDR2 is SQIVND (reference sequence). Trimming took off 5 bases at V and 1 base at J, with 11 bases between the two ends. CDR3 size: 14 residues.

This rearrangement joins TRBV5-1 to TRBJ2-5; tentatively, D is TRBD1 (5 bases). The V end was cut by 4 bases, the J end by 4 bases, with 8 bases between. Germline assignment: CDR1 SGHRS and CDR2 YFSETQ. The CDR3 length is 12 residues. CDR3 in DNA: TGCGCCAGCAGCGTCCAGGGAGAGACCCAGTACTTC. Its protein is CASSVQGETQYF.

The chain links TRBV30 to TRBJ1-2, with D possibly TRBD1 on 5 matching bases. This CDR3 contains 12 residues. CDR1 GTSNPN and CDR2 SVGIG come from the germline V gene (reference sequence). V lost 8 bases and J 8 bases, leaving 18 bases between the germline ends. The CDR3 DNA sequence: TGTGCCGGCCCGGGCAGGGTCGGAGGCTACACCTTC. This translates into CAGPGRVGGYTF.

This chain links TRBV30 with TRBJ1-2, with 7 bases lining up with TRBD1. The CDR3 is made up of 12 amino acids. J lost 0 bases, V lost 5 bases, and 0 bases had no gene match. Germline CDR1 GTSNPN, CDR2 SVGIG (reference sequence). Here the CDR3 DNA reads TGTGCCTGGGGACAGGCTAACTATGGCTACACCTTC. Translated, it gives CAWGQANYGYTF.

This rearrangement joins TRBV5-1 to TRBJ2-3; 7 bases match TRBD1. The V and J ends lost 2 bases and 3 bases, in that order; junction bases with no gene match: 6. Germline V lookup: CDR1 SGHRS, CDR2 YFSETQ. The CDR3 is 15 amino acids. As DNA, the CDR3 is TGCGCCAGCAGCTTTTCTGGACAGGTGACAGATACGCAGTATTTT. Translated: CASSFSGQVTDTQYF.

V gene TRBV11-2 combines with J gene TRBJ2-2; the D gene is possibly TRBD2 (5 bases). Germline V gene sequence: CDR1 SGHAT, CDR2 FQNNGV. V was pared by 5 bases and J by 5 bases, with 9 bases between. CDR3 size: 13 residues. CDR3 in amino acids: CASSPPGTGELFF. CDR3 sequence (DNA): TGTGCCAGCAGCCCGCCGGGGACCGGGGAGCTGTTTTTT.

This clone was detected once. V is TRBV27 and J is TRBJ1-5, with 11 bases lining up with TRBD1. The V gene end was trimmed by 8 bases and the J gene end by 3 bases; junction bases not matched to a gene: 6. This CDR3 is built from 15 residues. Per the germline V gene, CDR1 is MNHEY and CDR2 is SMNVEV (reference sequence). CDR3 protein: CASGRTGGPNQPQHF. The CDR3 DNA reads TGTGCCAGCGGCCGGACAGGGGGCCCCAATCAGCCCCAGCATTTT.

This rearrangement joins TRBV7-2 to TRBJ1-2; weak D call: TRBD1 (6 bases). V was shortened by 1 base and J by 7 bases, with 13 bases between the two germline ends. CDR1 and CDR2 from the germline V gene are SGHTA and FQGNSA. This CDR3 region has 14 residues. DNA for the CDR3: TGTGCCAGCAGCTTAGACAGGGTAGGGGGTGGCTACACCTTC. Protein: CASSLDRVGGGYTF.

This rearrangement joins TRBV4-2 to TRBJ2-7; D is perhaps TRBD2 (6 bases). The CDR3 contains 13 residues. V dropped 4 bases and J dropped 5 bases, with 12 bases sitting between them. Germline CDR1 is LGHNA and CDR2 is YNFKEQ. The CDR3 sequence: CASSRGAWDEQYF. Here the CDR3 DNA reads TGTGCCAGCAGCCGCGGGGCTTGGGACGAGCAGTACTTC.

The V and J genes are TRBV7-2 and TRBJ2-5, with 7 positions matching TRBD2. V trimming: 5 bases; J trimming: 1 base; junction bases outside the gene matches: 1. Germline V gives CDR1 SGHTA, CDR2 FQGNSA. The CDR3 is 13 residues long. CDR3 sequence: CASSGTTQETQYF. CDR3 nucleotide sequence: TGTGCCAGCAGCGGGACTACCCAAGAGACCCAGTACTTC.

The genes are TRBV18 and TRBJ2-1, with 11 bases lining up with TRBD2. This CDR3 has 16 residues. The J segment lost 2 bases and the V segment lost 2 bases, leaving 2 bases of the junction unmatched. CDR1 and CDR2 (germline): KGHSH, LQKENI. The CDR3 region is CASSPIAGGAYNEQFF. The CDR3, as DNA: TGTGCCAGCTCACCAATAGCGGGGGGGGCCTACAATGAGCAGTTCTTC.

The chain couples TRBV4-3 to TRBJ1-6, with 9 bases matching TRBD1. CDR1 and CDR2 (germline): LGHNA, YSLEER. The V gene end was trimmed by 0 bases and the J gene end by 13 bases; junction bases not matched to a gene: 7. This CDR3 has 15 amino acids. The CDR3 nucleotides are TGCGCCAGCAGCCAAGAGGGGACAGGGTTACTGCCCCTCCACTTT. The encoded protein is CASSQEGTGLLPLHF.

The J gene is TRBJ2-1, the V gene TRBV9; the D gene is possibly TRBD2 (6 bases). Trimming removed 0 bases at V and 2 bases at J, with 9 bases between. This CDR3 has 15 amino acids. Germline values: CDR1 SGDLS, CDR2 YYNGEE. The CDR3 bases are TGTGCCAGCAGCGTAGCGGGAGAGGCCTACAATGAGCAGTTCTTC. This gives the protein CASSVAGEAYNEQFF. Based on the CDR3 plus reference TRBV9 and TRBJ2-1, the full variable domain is DSGVTQTPKHLITATGQRVTLRCSPRSGDLSVYWYQQSLDQGLQFLIQYYNGEERAKGNILERFSAQQFPDLHSELNLSSLELGDSALYFCASSVAGEAYNEQFFGPGTRLTVL.

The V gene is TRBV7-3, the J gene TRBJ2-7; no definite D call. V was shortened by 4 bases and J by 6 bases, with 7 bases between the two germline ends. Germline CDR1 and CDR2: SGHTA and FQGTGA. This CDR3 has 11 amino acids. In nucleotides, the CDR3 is TGTGCCAGCAGCTCAGGTGGCGAGCAGTACTTC. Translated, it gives CASSSGGEQYF.

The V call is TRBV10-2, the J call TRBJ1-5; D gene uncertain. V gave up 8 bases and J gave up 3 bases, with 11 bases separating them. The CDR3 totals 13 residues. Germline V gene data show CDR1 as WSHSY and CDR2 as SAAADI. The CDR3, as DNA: TGCGCCAGCGCCCGGGAAAACAATCAGCCCCAGCATTTT. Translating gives CASARENNQPQHF.

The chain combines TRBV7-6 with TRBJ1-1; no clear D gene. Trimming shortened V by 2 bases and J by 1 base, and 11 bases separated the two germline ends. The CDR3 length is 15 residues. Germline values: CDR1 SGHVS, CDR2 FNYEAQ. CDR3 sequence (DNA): TGTGCCAGCAGCTTAACGGAGTGGCCGAACACTGAAGCTTTCTTT. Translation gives CASSLTEWPNTEAFF.

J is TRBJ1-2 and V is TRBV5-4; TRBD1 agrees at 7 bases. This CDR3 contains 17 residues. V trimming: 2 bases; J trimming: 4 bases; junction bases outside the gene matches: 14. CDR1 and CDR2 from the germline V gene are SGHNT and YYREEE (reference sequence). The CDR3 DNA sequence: TGTGCCAGCAGCTTCCGCCGAGGAGGGGGCTCGCCCTATGGCTACACCTTC. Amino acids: CASSFRRGGGSPYGYTF.

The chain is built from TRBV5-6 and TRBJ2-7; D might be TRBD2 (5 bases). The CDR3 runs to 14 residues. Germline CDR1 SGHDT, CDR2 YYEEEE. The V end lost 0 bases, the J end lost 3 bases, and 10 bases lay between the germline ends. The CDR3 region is CASSLERRGYEQYF. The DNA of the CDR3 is TGTGCCAGCAGCTTGGAGCGGAGAGGCTACGAGCAGTACTTC.

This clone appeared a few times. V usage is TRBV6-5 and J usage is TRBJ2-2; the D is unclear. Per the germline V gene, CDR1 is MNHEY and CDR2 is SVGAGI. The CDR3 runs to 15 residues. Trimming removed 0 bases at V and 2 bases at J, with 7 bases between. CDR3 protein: CASSYSHSNTGELFF. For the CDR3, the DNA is TGTGCCAGCAGTTACTCGCACAGTAACACCGGGGAGCTGTTTTTT.

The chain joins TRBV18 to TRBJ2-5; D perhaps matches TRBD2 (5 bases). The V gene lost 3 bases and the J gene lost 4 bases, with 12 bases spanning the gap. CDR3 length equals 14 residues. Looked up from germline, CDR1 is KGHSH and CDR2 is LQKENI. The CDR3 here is CASSPSQAVETQYF. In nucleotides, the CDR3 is TGTGCCAGCTCACCTTCGCAAGCGGTAGAGACCCAGTACTTC.

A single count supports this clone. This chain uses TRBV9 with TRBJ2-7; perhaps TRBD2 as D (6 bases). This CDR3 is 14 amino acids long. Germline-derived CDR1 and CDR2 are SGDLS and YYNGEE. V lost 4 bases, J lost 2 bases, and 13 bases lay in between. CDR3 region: CASSPQAGTYEQYF. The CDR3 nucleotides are TGTGCCAGCAGCCCTCAAGCGGGCACCTACGAGCAGTACTTC.